The 32 T cell receptor beta chains presented below share a single source sample, sequenced in a study of cytomegalovirus exposure and HLA in healthy donors. PCR used 60 Vbeta primers and 13 Jbeta primers. TCRdb keeps only in-frame clones here, not all; method: immunoSEQ multiplex PCR. The table shows approximately 110,000 clones, with around three quarters occurring only once. Material: PBMCs. These receptors were taken from a man between 35 and 55 years old in good health and CMV-seronegative.

This chain joins TRBV4-2 and TRBJ2-5; D gene unclear. CDR1 LGHNA and CDR2 YNFKEQ come from the germline V gene. This CDR3 comprises 13 residues. Deletions cut 1 base from V and 5 bases from J, with 8 bases between. CDR3 bases: TGTGCCAGCAGCCAAGTGGTCGGGGAGACCCAGTACTTC. This gives the protein CASSQVVGETQYF.

The chain uses TRBV27 and TRBJ2-5; TRBD2 might be the D (5 bases). The CDR3 extends over 13 amino acids. V lost 5 bases and J 5 bases, leaving 12 bases between the germline ends. Germline V CDR1 and CDR2: MNHEY, SMNVEV (reference sequence). The CDR3 spells CASSLDPGETQYF. In DNA form, the CDR3 reads TGTGCCAGCAGTCTGGACCCGGGGGAGACCCAGTACTTC.

The chain has TRBV7-9 and TRBJ1-2; D is perhaps TRBD1 (6 bases). V was shortened by 5 bases and J by 2 bases, with 18 bases between the two germline ends. Germline loops: CDR1 SEHNR, CDR2 FQNEAQ (reference sequence). This CDR3 is 16 amino acids long. CDR3 in DNA: TGTGCCAGCAGCCGTGGACAGAGCTTTCTCAACTATGGCTACACCTTC. This translates into CASSRGQSFLNYGYTF.

This clone appeared a single time. The genes are TRBV7-2 and TRBJ1-1; no reliable D call. Trimming cost V 1 base and J 0 bases, with 9 bases left between them. The CDR3 extends over 15 amino acids. Germline loops: CDR1 SGHTA, CDR2 FQGNSA. CDR3 bases: TGTGCCAGCAGCTTAGAGGCGGCCATGAACACTGAAGCTTTCTTT. As protein: CASSLEAAMNTEAFF.

The chain employs TRBV10-3 and TRBJ2-3; 9 bases are shared with TRBD1. This CDR3 is built from 15 residues. With V trimmed by 10 bases and J by 5 bases, 13 bases remained unmatched. Germline CDR1 reads ENHRY; CDR2 reads SYGVKD. The CDR3 DNA follows: TGTGCCACGTCTGATCCGGGACAGGGTATAGATACGCAGTATTTT. Translation: CATSDPGQGIDTQYF.

This clone was detected a few times. The rearrangement joins TRBV27 to TRBJ2-3; D is possibly TRBD1 (5 bases). The ends were cut back, 6 bases at V and 2 bases at J, with 15 bases in the middle. CDR3 size: 15 residues. From germline, CDR1 is MNHEY and CDR2 SMNVEV (reference sequence). CDR3 in DNA: TGTGCCAGCAGCCGTGACAGAGGTTACACAGATACGCAGTATTTT. It is translated as CASSRDRGYTDTQYF.

This clone was counted between two and nine times. This chain joins TRBV11-2 and TRBJ2-2, with D perhaps matching TRBD1 (5 bases). V gave up 5 bases and J gave up 0 bases, with 13 bases separating them. CDR3 size: 16 residues. Germline V gene sequence: CDR1 SGHAT, CDR2 FQNNGV. As DNA, the CDR3 is TGTGCCAGCAGCCGACTCCAGGGCGCGAACACCGGGGAGCTGTTTTTT. Translating it yields CASSRLQGANTGELFF.

This clone was seen a few times. V usage is TRBV14 and J usage is TRBJ2-7; no reliable D call. Germline lookup yields CDR1 SGHDN and CDR2 FVKESK. This CDR3 region has 14 residues. V lost 0 bases, J lost 0 bases, and 6 bases lay in between. CDR3 sequence reads: CASSQDPISYEQYF. The CDR3 DNA follows: TGTGCCAGCAGCCAAGATCCTATCTCCTACGAGCAGTACTTC.

The genes are TRBV15 and TRBJ2-7; no clear D gene. V lost 6 bases to trimming and J lost 2 bases, with 8 bases between them. The CDR3 runs 12 residues. Germline V CDR1 and CDR2: LNHNV, YYDKDF (reference sequence). The CDR3 sequence: CATSSSAYEQYF. The CDR3 nucleotides are TGTGCCACCAGTAGCAGCGCCTACGAGCAGTACTTC.

The rearrangement links TRBV5-6 to TRBJ2-1, with 7 bases aligning to TRBD2. There are 14 residues in the CDR3. Trimming cost V 2 bases and J 2 bases; bases outside gene matches: 1. The V gene's germline CDR1 is SGHDT and CDR2 YYEEEE. The CDR3 nucleotides are TGTGCCAGCAGCTTCACTAGCGCCTACAATGAGCAGTTCTTC. Protein: CASSFTSAYNEQFF.

This rearrangement joins TRBV11-2 to TRBJ2-7; D unresolved. The ends were cut back, 5 bases at V and 1 base at J, with 9 bases in the middle. CDR3 length: 13 residues. Germline CDR1 and CDR2: SGHAT and FQNNGV. The DNA for the CDR3 is TGTGCCAGCAGCCCCCTCCGGTCCTACGAGCAGTACTTC. Its translation is CASSPLRSYEQYF.

The chain has TRBV5-4 and TRBJ1-2, with D unresolved. The CDR3 consists of 15 residues. The germline V gene has CDR1 SGHNT and CDR2 YYREEE (reference sequence). The ends were cut back, 0 bases at V and 8 bases at J, with 17 bases in the middle. The CDR3 protein is CASSLAKVVGEGYTF. CDR3 nucleotides: TGTGCCAGCAGCTTGGCGAAAGTAGTGGGCGAGGGCTACACCTTC.

This clone is a singleton in its sample. The V and J genes are TRBV6-1 and TRBJ1-2; D uncertain. CDR1 is MNHNS and CDR2 is SASEGT in the germline V gene. Trimming left V 7 bases short and J 0 bases short, with 12 bases between. The CDR3 is 14 residues long. CDR3 residues: CASTPDTANYGYTF. The CDR3 bases are TGTGCCAGCACCCCCGATACAGCTAACTATGGCTACACCTTC.

This clone was detected only once. V is TRBV7-8 and J is TRBJ2-7; D perhaps matches TRBD2 (7 bases). The CDR3 is made up of 16 amino acids. Trimming stripped 1 base from V and 2 bases from J, with 15 bases between. CDR1 and CDR2 (germline): SGHVS, FQNEAQ. The CDR3 coding sequence is TGTGCCAGCAGCTTAGGGGGCGGGGGCTCCCCCTACGAGCAGTACTTC. The encoded protein is CASSLGGGGSPYEQYF.

The V call is TRBV7-7, the J call TRBJ2-5, with TRBD2 matching over 12 bases. Germline loops: CDR1 SSHAT, CDR2 FNYEAQ (reference sequence). Trimming took 5 bases from V and 5 from J; bases not matched to a gene: 3. CDR3 size: 14 residues. As DNA, the CDR3 is TGTGCCAGCAGCACGGGGACTAGCGGGGAGACCCAGTACTTC. This gives the protein CASSTGTSGETQYF.

This clone was observed a few times. At one of its ends the junction is not consistent with the germline gene, which may arise from a read error. The rearrangement links TRBV7-9 to TRBJ2-3; D call uncertain. The CDR3 spans 15 residues. Germline loops: CDR1 SEHNR, CDR2 FQNEAQ (reference sequence). CDR3 amino acids: CSSSPVPSSTDTQYF. CDR3 DNA: TGTTCCAGCAGCCCCGTCCCCTCCAGCACAGATACGCAGTATTTT.

This clone turned up a few times. V gene TRBV7-9 combines with J gene TRBJ2-1; 8 bases match TRBD1. This CDR3 is 17 amino acids long. Germline V gene data show CDR1 as SEHNR and CDR2 as FQNEAQ (reference sequence). J lost 5 bases, V lost 3 bases, and 12 bases had no gene match. CDR3 DNA sequence: TGTGCCAGCAGCTTGTTACCGGGACAGGCCACCAACAATGAGCAGTTCTTC. The encoded protein is CASSLLPGQATNNEQFF.

This chain uses TRBV7-9 with TRBJ1-2; possible D gene TRBD1, 6 bases. CDR3 length: 13 residues. V was shortened by 5 bases and J by 4 bases, with 11 bases between the two germline ends. CDR1 is SEHNR, CDR2 FQNEAQ, per germline (reference sequence). CDR3 coding DNA: TGTGCCAGCAGCCCACAGGGACCCTATGGCTACACCTTC. The encoded protein is CASSPQGPYGYTF.

The genes are TRBV5-1 and TRBJ2-7; TRBD1 matches at 9 bases. The CDR3 covers 15 residues. CDR1 and CDR2 (germline): SGHRS, YFSETQ. The V segment lost 4 bases and the J segment 1 base; nucleotides outside the gene matches: 6. The CDR3 region has the DNA TGCGCCAGCAGCGAATTTGACAGGGGGTCCTACGAGCAGTACTTC. Translation gives CASSEFDRGSYEQYF.

V is TRBV6-5 and J is TRBJ1-2; D gene uncertain. V was clipped by 5 bases and J by 8 bases, with 15 bases between them. Germline-derived CDR1 and CDR2 are MNHEY and SVGAGI. This CDR3 is 13 amino acids long. CDR3 protein: CASSRTHKEGYTF. As DNA, the CDR3 is TGTGCCAGCAGTAGGACTCACAAGGAAGGCTACACCTTC.

V usage is TRBV5-6 and J usage is TRBJ1-4; 10 nucleotides agree with TRBD1. The CDR3 runs to 15 residues. Losses at the gene ends were 2 bases for V and 8 bases for J; bases not matched to a gene: 6. Germline CDR1 SGHDT, CDR2 YYEEEE. CDR3 nucleotide sequence: TGTGCCAGCAGCTTTTTGGACAGGGGGGGAGAAAAACTGTTTTTT. It codes for CASSFLDRGGEKLFF.

This clone was picked up a small number of times. The rearrangement uses TRBV13 and TRBJ1-3, with D maybe TRBD1 (6 bases). Trimming removed 5 bases at V and 1 base at J, with 12 bases between. The CDR3 contains 15 residues. CDR1 is PRHDT, CDR2 FYEKMQ, per germline (reference sequence). The chain's CDR3 is CASSGTGISGNTIYF. The CDR3 DNA reads TGTGCCAGCAGCGGAACAGGGATATCTGGAAACACCATATATTTT.

This sequence joins TRBV2 and TRBJ1-2; D unresolved. Deletions cut 3 bases from V and 4 bases from J, with 15 bases between. The CDR3 is 15 amino acids. Germline CDR1 reads SNHLY; CDR2 reads FYNNEI. The CDR3 is CASSDDSGFPYGYTF. DNA of the CDR3: TGTGCCAGCAGTGATGATTCGGGGTTCCCCTATGGCTACACCTTC.

The V and J genes are TRBV6-5 and TRBJ1-4, with a tentative D call TRBD1 (6 bases). V lost 6 bases and J lost 8, with 16 bases in between. CDR1 is MNHEY, CDR2 SVGAGI, per germline. CDR3 length: 14 residues. The CDR3 protein is CASRAGDPREKLFF. CDR3 nucleotide sequence: TGTGCCAGCAGAGCAGGGGATCCCCGGGAAAAACTGTTTTTT.

The CDR3 DNA follows: TGCGCCAGCAGCCAAAGCCTCGTACTAGCGCGGGAGACCCAGTACTTC. As protein: CASSQSLVLARETQYF. The gene calls are TRBV4-1 and TRBJ2-5; 7 positions match TRBD2. After removal of 2 bases from V and 5 bases from J, the junction contained 11 bases not matched to a gene. Germline-derived CDR1 and CDR2 are MGHRA and YSYEKL. The CDR3 runs to 16 residues.

This clone has only a few counts. The genes are TRBV19 and TRBJ1-5, with 7 nucleotides matching TRBD1. This CDR3 contains 17 residues. Germline CDR1 is LNHDA and CDR2 is SQIVND (reference sequence). With 3 bases clipped from V and 0 bases from J, the junction kept 8 bases outside the gene matches. CDR3 residues: CASSISGTVYSNQPQHF. DNA for the CDR3: TGTGCCAGTAGTATCTCCGGGACAGTGTATAGCAATCAGCCCCAGCATTTT.

V gene TRBV11-3 combines with J gene TRBJ2-3; no clear D gene. V gave up 1 base and J gave up 2 bases, with 10 bases separating them. The CDR3 consists of 15 residues. Germline CDR1 reads SGHNT; CDR2 reads YENEEA. CDR3 sequence: CASSLGRGFTDTQYF. CDR3 in DNA: TGTGCCAGCAGCTTAGGGCGAGGATTCACAGATACGCAGTATTTT.

The chain employs TRBV6-5 and TRBJ2-7; 9 nucleotides match TRBD1. This CDR3 is 14 amino acids long. CDR1 and CDR2 (germline): MNHEY, SVGAGI. V lost 4 bases and J lost 6; bases outside the gene matches: 7. CDR3 residues: CASSSGTGKGEQYF. The CDR3 DNA is TGTGCCAGCAGTTCCGGGACAGGGAAGGGCGAGCAGTACTTC.

This chain uses TRBV6-1 with TRBJ2-3, with 14 positions matching TRBD2. The V and J ends lost 2 bases and 2 bases, in that order; junction bases with no gene match: 3. Per germline, CDR1 MNHNS and CDR2 SASEGT. The CDR3 spans 17 residues. The CDR3 coding sequence is TGTGCCAGCAGTGAACGGACTAGCGGGGGGCTCACAGATACGCAGTATTTT. Protein product: CASSERTSGGLTDTQYF.

This chain links TRBV9 with TRBJ2-5; 12 bases map to TRBD1. Germline lookup yields CDR1 SGDLS and CDR2 YYNGEE. CDR3 length: 14 amino acids. V lost 5 bases to trimming and J lost 5 bases; unmatched junction nucleotides: 4. The CDR3 DNA is TGTGCCAGCAGTGGGACAGGGGGCGGGGAGACCCAGTACTTC. This encodes CASSGTGGGETQYF.

V is TRBV7-3 and J is TRBJ1-2; D is ambiguous. V shed 3 bases and J shed 4 bases, with 6 bases lying between them. CDR3 length: 12 amino acids. Germline V gene data show CDR1 as SGHTA and CDR2 as FQGTGA. The CDR3 reads CASSLAVYGYTF. The CDR3 nucleotides are TGTGCCAGCAGCTTGGCTGTCTATGGCTACACCTTC.

The chain has TRBV15 and TRBJ1-5, with D tentatively TRBD1 (5 bases). V shed 4 bases and J shed 0 bases, with 16 bases lying between them. Germline-derived CDR1 and CDR2 are LNHNV and YYDKDF (reference sequence). This CDR3 is 17 amino acids long. DNA for the CDR3: TGTGCCACCAGCATAAGACAAGACAGTTATAGCAATCAGCCCCAGCATTTT. As protein: CATSIRQDSYSNQPQHF.